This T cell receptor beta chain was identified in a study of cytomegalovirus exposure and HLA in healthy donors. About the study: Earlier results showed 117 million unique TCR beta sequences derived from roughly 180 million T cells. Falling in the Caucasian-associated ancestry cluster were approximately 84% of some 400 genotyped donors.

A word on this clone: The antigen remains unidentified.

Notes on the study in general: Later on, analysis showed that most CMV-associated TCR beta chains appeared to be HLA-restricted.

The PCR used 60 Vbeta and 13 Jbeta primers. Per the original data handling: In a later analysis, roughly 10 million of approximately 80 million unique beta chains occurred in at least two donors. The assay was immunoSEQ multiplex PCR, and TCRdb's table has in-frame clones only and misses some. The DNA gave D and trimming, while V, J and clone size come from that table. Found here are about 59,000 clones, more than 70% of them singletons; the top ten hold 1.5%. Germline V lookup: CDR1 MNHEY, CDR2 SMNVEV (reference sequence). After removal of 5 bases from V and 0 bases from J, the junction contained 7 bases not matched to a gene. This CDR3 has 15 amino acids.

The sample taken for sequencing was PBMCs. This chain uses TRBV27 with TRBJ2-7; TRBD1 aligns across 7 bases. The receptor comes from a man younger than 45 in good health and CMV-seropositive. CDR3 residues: CASSNRQGSSYEQYF. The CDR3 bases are TGTGCCAGCAGTAATAGACAGGGCAGCTCCTACGAGCAGTACTTC.